These T cell receptor beta chains were read from a single sample in a study of shared clonotypes between healthy human individuals. The data were produced by immunoSEQ multiplex PCR, yet TCRdb's version contains in-frame clones alone and is incomplete. The sample lists 400,000 to 550,000 clones, roughly 78% occurring once. The sample taken for sequencing was PBMCs. These TCRs come from a woman aged 35 to 49 in good health. Some clones in this sample may be carry-over from other donors' samples. CDR3s include the opening cysteine and the closing phenylalanine or tryptophan. Fields, in order: clone size, V gene, J gene, D gene, CDR3 protein, CDR3 DNA. D genes are given only for firm matches. The size field is filled for only some rows; it gives once, few, many or a size class.

clone_size: NA; v_call: TRBV7-7; j_call: TRBJ2-1; d_call: TRBD2; cdr3_aa: CASSLVAGGINEQFF; cdr3_nt: TGTGCCAGCAGCTTAGTGGCGGGAGGGATCAATGAGCAGTTCTTC
clone_size: NA; v_call: TRBV6-1; j_call: TRBJ2-6; d_call: TRBD2; cdr3_aa: CASKGTSGANVLTF; cdr3_nt: TGTGCCAGCAAAGGGACTAGTGGGGCCAACGTCCTGACTTTC
clone_size: NA; v_call: TRBV28; j_call: TRBJ2-7; d_call: TRBD1; cdr3_aa: CASRQGPYEQYF; cdr3_nt: TGTGCCAGCAGACAGGGGCCCTACGAGCAGTACTTC
clone_size: once; v_call: TRBV2; j_call: TRBJ2-7; d_call: TRBD2; cdr3_aa: CASLADPSYEQYF; cdr3_nt: TGTGCCAGCCTAGCGGACCCATCCTACGAGCAGTACTTC
clone_size: NA; v_call: TRBV5-8; j_call: TRBJ1-1; d_call: NA; cdr3_aa: CASRKSGRTEAFF; cdr3_nt: TGTGCCAGCAGGAAATCGGGGAGGACTGAAGCTTTCTTT
clone_size: NA; v_call: TRBV15; j_call: TRBJ2-1; d_call: TRBD2; cdr3_aa: CATSREIPSGGTYNEQFF; cdr3_nt: TGTGCCACCAGCAGAGAAATCCCTAGCGGGGGGACCTACAATGAGCAGTTCTTC
clone_size: NA; v_call: TRBV20-1; j_call: TRBJ1-2; d_call: TRBD1; cdr3_aa: CSLGQGYGYTF; cdr3_nt: TGCAGCCTCGGACAGGGCTATGGCTACACCTTC
clone_size: few; v_call: TRBV20-1; j_call: TRBJ2-1; d_call: NA; cdr3_aa: CSARGYNEQFF; cdr3_nt: TGCAGTGCTAGAGGGTACAATGAGCAGTTCTTC
clone_size: few; v_call: TRBV2; j_call: TRBJ2-3; d_call: NA; cdr3_aa: CASSRDNGAAADTQYF; cdr3_nt: TGTGCCAGCAGTAGGGACAATGGAGCCGCGGCAGATACGCAGTATTTT
clone_size: NA; v_call: TRBV19; j_call: TRBJ2-5; d_call: NA; cdr3_aa: CASSMGARGETQYF; cdr3_nt: TGTGCCAGTAGTATGGGGGCTCGGGGAGAGACCCAGTACTTC
clone_size: NA; v_call: TRBV18; j_call: TRBJ1-4; d_call: NA; cdr3_aa: CASSPPSVRDEKLFF; cdr3_nt: TGTGCCAGCTCACCACCCTCCGTCCGAGATGAAAAACTGTTTTTT
clone_size: NA; v_call: TRBV29-1; j_call: TRBJ2-5; d_call: NA; cdr3_aa: CSVPPRVWGETQYF; cdr3_nt: TGCAGCGTCCCACCTCGGGTATGGGGAGAGACCCAGTACTTC
clone_size: few; v_call: TRBV6-1; j_call: TRBJ2-3; d_call: NA; cdr3_aa: CASSLDHRGDTQYF; cdr3_nt: TGTGCCAGCAGCCTCGACCACAGAGGCGATACGCAGTATTTT
clone_size: few; v_call: TRBV6-1; j_call: TRBJ2-5; d_call: NA; cdr3_aa: CASSETGAETQYF; cdr3_nt: TGTGCCAGCAGTGAAACGGGGGCAGAGACCCAGTACTTC
clone_size: many; v_call: TRBV28; j_call: TRBJ2-7; d_call: TRBD2; cdr3_aa: CASSPASGRGYEQYF; cdr3_nt: TGTGCCAGCAGTCCGGCTAGCGGGAGGGGCTACGAGCAGTACTTC
clone_size: NA; v_call: TRBV6-4; j_call: TRBJ2-1; d_call: NA; cdr3_aa: CASSDPALGDNEQFF; cdr3_nt: TGTGCCAGCAGTGACCCGGCACTGGGGGACAATGAGCAGTTCTTC
clone_size: few; v_call: TRBV10-3; j_call: TRBJ2-6; d_call: NA; cdr3_aa: CASSWADSGANVLTF; cdr3_nt: TGTGCCAGCAGCTGGGCCGACTCTGGGGCCAACGTCCTGACTTTC
clone_size: NA; v_call: TRBV5-4; j_call: TRBJ1-2; d_call: NA; cdr3_aa: CASSLSQGVGYGYTF; cdr3_nt: TGTGCCAGCAGCTTGTCCCAAGGGGTTGGATATGGCTACACCTTC
clone_size: few; v_call: TRBV4-1; j_call: TRBJ1-3; d_call: NA; cdr3_aa: CASSPRGDSGNTIYF; cdr3_nt: TGCGCCAGCAGCCCTAGGGGTGATTCGGGAAACACCATATATTTT
clone_size: NA; v_call: TRBV9; j_call: TRBJ1-5; d_call: TRBD1; cdr3_aa: CASSETGGASQPQHF; cdr3_nt: TGTGCCAGCAGCGAAACAGGGGGCGCGAGCCAGCCCCAGCATTTT
clone_size: few; v_call: TRBV6-5; j_call: TRBJ1-3; d_call: NA; cdr3_aa: CASSYSRGVPGNTIYF; cdr3_nt: TGTGCCAGCAGTTACTCGAGAGGGGTTCCTGGAAACACCATATATTTT